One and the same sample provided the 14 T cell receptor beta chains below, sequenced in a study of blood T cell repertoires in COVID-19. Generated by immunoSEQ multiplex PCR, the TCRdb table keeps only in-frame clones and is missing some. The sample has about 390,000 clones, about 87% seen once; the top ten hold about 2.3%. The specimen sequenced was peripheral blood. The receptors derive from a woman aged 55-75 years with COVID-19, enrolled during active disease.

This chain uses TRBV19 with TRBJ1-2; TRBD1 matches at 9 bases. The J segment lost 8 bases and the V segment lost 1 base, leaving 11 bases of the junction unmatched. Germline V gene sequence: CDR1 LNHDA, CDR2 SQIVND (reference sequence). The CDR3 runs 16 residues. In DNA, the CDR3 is TGTGCCAGTAGTATAGTTCCGGGACAGGGTGATCGCGGCTACACCTTC. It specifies CASSIVPGQGDRGYTF. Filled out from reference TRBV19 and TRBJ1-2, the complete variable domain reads DGGITQSPKYLFRKEGQNVTLSCEQNLNHDAMYWYRQDPGQGLRLIYYSQIVNDFQKGDIAEGYSVSREKKESFPLTVTSAQKNPTAFYLCASSIVPGQGDRGYTFGSGTRLTVV.

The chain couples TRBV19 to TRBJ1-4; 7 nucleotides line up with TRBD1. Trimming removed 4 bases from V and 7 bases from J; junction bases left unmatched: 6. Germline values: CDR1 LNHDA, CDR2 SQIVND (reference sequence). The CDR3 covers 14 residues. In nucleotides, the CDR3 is TGTGCCAGTAGTACTCGACAGGGAGGTGAAAAACTGTTTTTT. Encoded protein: CASSTRQGGEKLFF.

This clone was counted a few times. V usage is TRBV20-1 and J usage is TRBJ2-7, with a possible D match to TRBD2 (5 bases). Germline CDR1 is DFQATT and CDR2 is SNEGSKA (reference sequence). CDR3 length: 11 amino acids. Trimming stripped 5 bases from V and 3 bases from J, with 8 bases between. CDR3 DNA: TGCAGTGCTGTGACTAACTACGAGCAGTACTTC. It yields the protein CSAVTNYEQYF.

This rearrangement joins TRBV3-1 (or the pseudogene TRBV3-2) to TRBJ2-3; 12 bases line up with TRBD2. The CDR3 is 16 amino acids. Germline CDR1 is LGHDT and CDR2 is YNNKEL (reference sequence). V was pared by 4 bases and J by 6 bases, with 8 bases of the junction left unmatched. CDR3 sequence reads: CASSPSSGGAPDTQYF. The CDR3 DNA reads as TGTGCCAGCAGCCCCTCTAGCGGGGGGGCCCCGGATACGCAGTATTTT.

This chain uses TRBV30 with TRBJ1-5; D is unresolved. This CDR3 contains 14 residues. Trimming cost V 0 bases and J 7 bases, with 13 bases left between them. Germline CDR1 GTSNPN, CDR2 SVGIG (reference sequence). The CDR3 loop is CAWSVSNRGQPQHF. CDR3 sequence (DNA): TGTGCCTGGAGTGTAAGTAACCGCGGCCAGCCCCAGCATTTT.

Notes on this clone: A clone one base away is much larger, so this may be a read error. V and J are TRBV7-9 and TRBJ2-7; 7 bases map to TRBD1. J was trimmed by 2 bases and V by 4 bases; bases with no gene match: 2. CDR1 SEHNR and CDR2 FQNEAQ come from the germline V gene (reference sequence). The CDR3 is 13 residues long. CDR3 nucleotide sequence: TGTGCCAGCAGCTACGGGACAGCCTACGAGCAGTACTTC. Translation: CASSYGTAYEQYF.

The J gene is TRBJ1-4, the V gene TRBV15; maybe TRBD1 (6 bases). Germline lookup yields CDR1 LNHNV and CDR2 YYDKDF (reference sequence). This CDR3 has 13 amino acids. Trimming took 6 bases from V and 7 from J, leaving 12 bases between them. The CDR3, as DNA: TGTGCCACCAGAAGGGGCAGGGGTGAAAAACTGTTTTTT. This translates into CATRRGRGEKLFF.

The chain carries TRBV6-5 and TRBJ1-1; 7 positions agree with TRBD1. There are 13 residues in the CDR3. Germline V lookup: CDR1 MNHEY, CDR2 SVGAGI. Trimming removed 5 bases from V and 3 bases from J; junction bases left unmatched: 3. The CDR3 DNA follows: TGTGCCAGCAGTAGGGGGCTTGACACTGAAGCTTTCTTT. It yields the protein CASSRGLDTEAFF.

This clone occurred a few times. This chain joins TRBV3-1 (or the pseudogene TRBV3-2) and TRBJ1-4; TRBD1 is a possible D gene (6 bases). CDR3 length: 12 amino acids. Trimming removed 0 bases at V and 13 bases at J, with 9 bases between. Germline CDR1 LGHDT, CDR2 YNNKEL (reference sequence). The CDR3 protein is CASSQDGGGLFF. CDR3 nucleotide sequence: TGTGCCAGCAGCCAAGATGGGGGCGGACTGTTTTTT.

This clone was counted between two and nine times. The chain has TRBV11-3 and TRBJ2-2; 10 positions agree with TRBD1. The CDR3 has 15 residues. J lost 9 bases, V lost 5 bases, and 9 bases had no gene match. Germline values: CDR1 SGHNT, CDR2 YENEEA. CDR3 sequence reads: CASSKGTGDRRELFF. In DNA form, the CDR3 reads TGTGCCAGCAGCAAAGGGACAGGGGATCGAAGGGAGCTGTTTTTT.

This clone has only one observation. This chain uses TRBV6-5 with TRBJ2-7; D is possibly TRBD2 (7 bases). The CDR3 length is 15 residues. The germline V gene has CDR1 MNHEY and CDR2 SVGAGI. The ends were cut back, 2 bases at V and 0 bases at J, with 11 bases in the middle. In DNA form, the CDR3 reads TGTGCCAGCAGTTACGAGGGGGGGAGCTCCTACGAGCAGTACTTC. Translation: CASSYEGGSSYEQYF.

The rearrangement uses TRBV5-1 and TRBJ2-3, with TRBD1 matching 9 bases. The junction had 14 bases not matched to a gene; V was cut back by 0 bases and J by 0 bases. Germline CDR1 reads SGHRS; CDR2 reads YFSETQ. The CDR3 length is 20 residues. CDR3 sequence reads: CASSLGTGTGPTSSTDTQYF. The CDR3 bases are TGCGCCAGCAGCTTGGGGACCGGGACAGGGCCAACAAGTAGCACAGATACGCAGTATTTT.

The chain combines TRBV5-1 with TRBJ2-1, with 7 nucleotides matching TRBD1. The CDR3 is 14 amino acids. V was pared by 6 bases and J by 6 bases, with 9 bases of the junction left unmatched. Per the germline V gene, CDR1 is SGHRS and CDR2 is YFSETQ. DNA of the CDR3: TGCGCCAGCAACCCCGGGACAGCTTCCAATGAGCAGTTCTTC. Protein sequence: CASNPGTASNEQFF.

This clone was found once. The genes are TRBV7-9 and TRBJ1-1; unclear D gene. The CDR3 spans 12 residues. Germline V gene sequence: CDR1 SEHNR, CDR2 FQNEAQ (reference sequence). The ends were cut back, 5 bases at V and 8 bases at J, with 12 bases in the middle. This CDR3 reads CASSTETGEAFF. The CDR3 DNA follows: TGTGCCAGCAGCACAGAAACCGGAGAAGCTTTCTTT.